The rows below give T cell receptor beta chains drawn from one sample of a study of beta chain features in type 1 diabetes. Profiled with immunoSEQ multiplex PCR; TCRdb holds only in-frame clones, not every one. The data contain about 170,000 clones, around 7.8% of them singletons. Sequenced input: central memory CD4+ T cells from blood. The receptors were gathered from a woman between 40 and 55 years old with type 1 diabetes. The CDR3 runs from the conserved cysteine through the conserved F or W. D genes are given only for firm matches. Clone size is given for some rows only: seen once, a few or many times, or a class if the clone is expanded.

clone size	V gene	J gene	D gene	CDR3 protein	CDR3 DNA
many	TRBV20-1	TRBJ2-1	.	CSATSREQFF	TGCAGTGCTACCTCGAGGGAGCAGTTCTTC
.	TRBV7-9	TRBJ1-1	TRBD1	CASSFPRDSTEAFF	TGTGCCAGCAGCTTCCCCCGGGACAGCACTGAAGCTTTCTTT
.	TRBV6-5	TRBJ2-7	.	CATRQSSYEQYF	TGTGCCACTCGACAGTCGTCCTACGAGCAGTACTTC
few	TRBV2	TRBJ1-2	TRBD1	CASSPGQGGSDGYTF	TGTGCCAGCAGTCCGGGACAGGGGGGTTCCGATGGCTACACCTTC
.	TRBV30	TRBJ1-5	.	CAWSVFGNQPQHF	TGTGCCTGGAGTGTATTCGGCAATCAGCCCCAGCATTTT
.	TRBV27	TRBJ1-5	TRBD1	CASSYSRGDQPQHF	TGTGCCAGCAGTTATAGCAGGGGGGATCAGCCCCAGCATTTT
.	TRBV7-3	TRBJ1-1	.	CASSLRSGSETEAFF	TGTGCCAGCAGCTTGAGGAGCGGGTCGGAGACTGAAGCTTTCTTT
few	TRBV4-3	TRBJ2-6	.	CASSQEYSSGANVLTF	TGCGCCAGCAGCCAAGAATACAGCTCTGGGGCCAACGTCCTGACTTTC
.	TRBV2	TRBJ2-7	.	CASSEQGVFEQYF	TGTGCCAGCAGTGAGCAGGGCGTTTTCGAGCAGTACTTC
.	TRBV6-5	TRBJ1-2	TRBD1	CASSRPGQGYGYTF	TGTGCCAGCAGCCGACCGGGACAGGGATATGGCTACACCTTC
few	TRBV7-9	TRBJ1-2	TRBD1	CASSLGDRNYGYTF	TGTGCCAGCAGCTTAGGGGACAGAAACTATGGCTACACCTTC
.	TRBV4-2	TRBJ2-3	TRBD2	CASSQTQREADTQYF	TGTGCCAGCAGCCAAACACAGCGGGAGGCAGATACGCAGTATTTT
few	TRBV18	TRBJ1-1	.	CASSPQGNTEAFF	TGTGCCAGCTCACCTCAGGGAAACACTGAAGCTTTCTTT
.	TRBV7-2	TRBJ1-6	.	CASSLGTTQNSPLHF	TGTGCCAGCAGCCTAGGGACTACGCAGAATTCACCCCTCCACTTT
.	TRBV25-1	TRBJ1-5	.	CASRPPGEGGNQPQHF	TGTGCCAGCAGGCCCCCAGGGGAAGGCGGCAATCAGCCCCAGCATTTT
.	TRBV7-2	TRBJ2-2	TRBD1	CASSLPGQASPGELFF	TGTGCCAGCAGCCTACCGGGACAGGCTTCTCCCGGGGAGCTGTTTTTT
few	TRBV29-1	TRBJ2-1	TRBD1	CSVEDTGDSEDEQFF	TGCAGCGTTGAAGATACAGGGGATAGTGAGGATGAGCAGTTCTTC
many	TRBV5-4	TRBJ1-3	.	CASSLSTGTGNTIYF	TGTGCCAGCAGCTTATCTACAGGGACTGGAAACACCATATATTTT
.	TRBV13	TRBJ2-7	.	CASSPKRQGLGYEQYF	TGTGCCAGCAGCCCGAAGCGTCAGGGTCTTGGGTACGAGCAGTACTTC
.	TRBV11-2	TRBJ1-4	TRBD1	CASSTQDRENEKLFF	TGTGCCAGCAGCACACAAGACAGGGAGAATGAAAAACTGTTTTTT
few	TRBV7-2	TRBJ2-7	TRBD2	CASSSRLAGASYEQYF	TGTGCCAGCAGCTCTAGGCTAGCGGGGGCATCCTACGAGCAGTACTTC
.	TRBV7-6	TRBJ1-6	.	CASSPLDSSPLHF	TGTGCCAGCAGCCCCTTGGACTCTTCACCCCTCCACTTT
few	TRBV6-5	TRBJ2-7	TRBD1	CASRPPGQSPTRQYF	TGTGCCAGCAGACCTCCGGGACAGAGCCCTACGAGGCAGTACTTC
many	TRBV4-3	TRBJ2-3	.	CASSRQLADTQYF	TGCGCCAGCAGCCGCCAACTAGCAGATACGCAGTATTTT
few	TRBV4-2	TRBJ1-2	TRBD1	CASSFGGKGAGGYTF	TGTGCCAGCAGCTTCGGGGGTAAGGGGGCTGGTGGCTACACCTTC
.	TRBV29-1	TRBJ2-7	.	CSVDGAQSYEQYF	TGCAGCGTTGATGGGGCTCAGTCCTACGAGCAGTACTTC
.	TRBV5-1	TRBJ2-6	.	CASSFGGAGANVLTF	TGCGCCAGCAGCTTTGGGGGCGCTGGGGCCAACGTCCTGACTTTC
.	TRBV14	TRBJ1-2	TRBD1	CASSQGTGQGARGYTF	TGTGCCAGCAGCCAAGGAACAGGACAGGGGGCTCGAGGCTACACCTTC
.	TRBV27	TRBJ2-6	.	CASSLWGAGANVLTF	TGTGCCAGCAGTTTATGGGGGGCTGGGGCCAACGTCCTGACTTTC
few	TRBV10-3	TRBJ2-7	.	CATRQVAYEQYF	TGTGCCACTCGGCAGGTCGCGTACGAGCAGTACTTC
few	TRBV11-2	TRBJ1-2	.	CASRTNYGYTF	TGTGCCAGCAGGACAAACTATGGCTACACCTTC
.	TRBV4-1	TRBJ1-4	.	CASSQDGSRGEKLFF	TGCGCCAGCAGCCAAGATGGATCGCGAGGAGAAAAACTGTTTTTT
few	TRBV5-6	TRBJ2-6	.	CASSLDSRSSGANVLTF	TGTGCCAGCAGCTTGGACAGCCGTAGCTCTGGGGCCAACGTCCTGACTTTC
.	TRBV5-1	TRBJ1-1	TRBD1	CASSLEQGKSAEAFF	TGCGCCAGCAGCTTGGAACAGGGGAAATCGGCTGAAGCTTTCTTT
.	TRBV18	TRBJ2-7	TRBD1	CASSPRPTGSINEQYF	TGTGCCAGCTCACCCCGACCGACAGGGTCAATTAACGAGCAGTACTTC
few	TRBV29-1	TRBJ1-2	TRBD1	CSVLTGVNYGYTF	TGCAGCGTACTGACAGGGGTGAACTATGGCTACACCTTC
.	TRBV7-8	TRBJ2-3	.	CASSPGPSTDTQYF	TGTGCCAGCAGCCCCGGTCCTAGCACAGATACGCAGTATTTT
many	TRBV19	TRBJ1-5	.	CATARGLVQPQHF	TGTGCCACTGCGCGGGGGCTGGTTCAGCCCCAGCATTTT
many	TRBV28	TRBJ2-3	TRBD1	CASSLGQGPTDTQYF	TGTGCCAGCAGCCTGGGACAGGGGCCCACAGATACGCAGTATTTT
few	TRBV27	TRBJ1-2	TRBD1	CASSYIFGTDGYTF	TGTGCCAGCAGTTACATTTTCGGGACAGATGGCTACACCTTC
.	TRBV30	TRBJ1-2	.	CAWSQGRGYTF	TGTGCCTGGAGCCAGGGAAGAGGCTACACCTTC
.	TRBV5-5	TRBJ2-1	.	CASSLGRSSYNEQFF	TGTGCCAGCAGCTTGGGGCGGAGCTCCTACAATGAGCAGTTCTTC
.	TRBV28	TRBJ2-5	.	CASRGGETQYF	TGTGCCAGCAGGGGGGGAGAGACCCAGTACTTC
few	TRBV6-5	TRBJ1-2	TRBD1	CASSYSGQDHGYTF	TGTGCCAGCAGTTACTCAGGACAGGACCATGGCTACACCTTC
.	TRBV29-1	TRBJ2-3	TRBD2	CSVDPRLTSLDTQYF	TGCAGCGTCGACCCCAGACTGACTAGCCTAGATACGCAGTATTTT
few	TRBV5-6	TRBJ2-1	.	CASSYYDNEQFF	TGTGCCAGCAGCTACTATGACAATGAGCAGTTCTTC
.	TRBV6-6	TRBJ1-2	TRBD1	CASSSSGTGQGGYTF	TGTGCCAGCAGTTCGTCCGGGACAGGTCAGGGTGGCTACACCTTC
few	TRBV29-1	TRBJ2-3	.	CSQQGPTLDTQYF	TGCAGCCAACAGGGTCCGACTCTAGATACGCAGTATTTT
.	TRBV19	TRBJ1-5	.	CASSSRGSFGNQPQHF	TGTGCCAGTAGTTCCCGCGGATCCTTTGGCAATCAGCCCCAGCATTTT
.	TRBV28	TRBJ1-2	.	CASSFSGSKRGYTF	TGTGCCAGCAGTTTCAGCGGGTCTAAGCGTGGCTACACCTTC
.	TRBV5-1	TRBJ2-1	TRBD1	CASSSVTGALINEQFF	TGCGCCAGCAGCTCCGTGACAGGGGCCCTTATCAATGAGCAGTTCTTC
few	TRBV9	TRBJ2-5	TRBD2	CASSPGLAGEETQYF	TGTGCCAGCAGCCCGGGACTAGCGGGAGAAGAGACCCAGTACTTC
few	TRBV18	TRBJ2-6	.	CASSPTQAKGVSGANVLTF	TGTGCCAGCTCACCGACACAGGCTAAGGGGGTCTCTGGGGCCAACGTCCTGACTTTC
few	TRBV4-2	TRBJ1-1	TRBD1	CASSQTGQQNTEAFF	TGTGCCAGCAGCCAGACAGGGCAGCAGAACACTGAAGCTTTCTTT